Below, 9 T cell receptor beta chains from the same sample are listed, as sequenced in a study of T-cell reconstitution after alpha-beta-depleted transplantation in children (TCRdb year 2016). To prepare the library, PCR was applied. Sequencing used an Illumina HiSeq 2500. TCR libraries were prepared with molecular barcoding, using unique molecular identifiers to normalize TCRbeta repertoire quantification. Using fastp trimming at Q25 and MiXCR clonotype assembly, TCRdb reanalyzed the public sequencing data and kept in-frame beta chains. Duplicate CDR3 protein sequences are folded into a single record with the most common DNA and genes. Present in this sample are 500,000 to 600,000 distinct CDR3 sequences, 15% to 20% of which were seen just once. The biggest ten clones account for 3% to 4% of the sample. The sample consisted of PBMCs from the stem cell graft donor, taken from the stem cell graft. Receptors originate from a human donor who donated a stem cell graft to a child with acute lymphoblastic leukemia.

This clonotype has just a few counts. An end of the junction differs from the germline gene, which may be a read error. The chain has TRBV5-1 and TRBJ2-1; no clear D. The CDR3 is 14 residues long. The germline V gene has CDR1 SGHRS and CDR2 YFSETQ. The DNA of the CDR3 is TGCGCCAGCAGTTTGGACCAAACCTACAATGAGCAGTTCTTC. It translates to CASSLDQTYNEQFF. Full variable domain (remainder filled in from reference TRBV5-1 and TRBJ2-1): KAGVTQTPRYLIKTRGQQVTLSCSPISGHRSVSWYQQTPGQGLQFLFEYFSETQRNKGNFPGRFSGRQFSNSRSEMNVSTLELGDSALYLCASSLDQTYNEQFFGPGTRLTVL.

In its sample, this clonotype was seen a few times. The rearrangement links TRBV9 to TRBJ2-1; 10 bases fit TRBD2. The length of the CDR3 is 19 residues. CDR1 SGDLS and CDR2 YYNGEE come from the germline V gene. V lost 4 bases to trimming and J lost 8 bases; unmatched junction nucleotides: 21. This chain's CDR3 is CASSPIWSGRAGKGDEQFF. In DNA, the CDR3 is TGTGCCAGCAGCCCCATCTGGAGCGGGAGGGCCGGTAAGGGGGATGAGCAGTTCTTC.

The rearrangement links TRBV9 to TRBJ1-6; D remains unclear. Germline CDR1 reads SGDLS; CDR2 reads YYNGEE. V was shortened by 0 bases and J by 3 bases, with 1 base between the two germline ends. The CDR3 has 13 residues. The CDR3 region has the DNA TGTGCCAGCAGCGTAGGCTATAATTCACCCCTCCACTTT. This sequence encodes CASSVGYNSPLHF.

The chain has TRBV20-1 and TRBJ2-7; D is undetermined. The CDR3 sequence is 14 residues long. V lost 2 bases, J lost 6 bases, and 17 bases lay in between. CDR1 and CDR2 (germline): DFQATT, SNEGSKA (reference sequence). In nucleotides, the CDR3 is TGCAGTGCTAGAACCTTGCGACCCCCTCGCGAGCAGTACTTC. Protein: CSARTLRPPREQYF.

This clonotype occurred a few times. This chain uses TRBV11-2 with TRBJ2-2, with D possibly TRBD2 on 6 matching bases. This CDR3 has 13 amino acids. V lost 0 bases and J 9 bases, leaving 8 bases between the germline ends. CDR1 SGHAT and CDR2 FQNNGV come from the germline V gene. Written as DNA, the CDR3 is TGTGCCAGCAGCTTAGAGACTAGTCGGGAGCTGTTTTTT. Translation gives CASSLETSRELFF. The complete variable domain, with remaining parts taken from reference TRBV11-2 and TRBJ2-2, reads EAGVAQSPRYKIIEKRQSVAFWCNPISGHATLYWYQQILGQGPKLLIQFQNNGVVDDSQLPKDRFSAERLKGVDSTLKIQPAKLEDSAVYLCASSLETSRELFFGEGSRLTVL.

The V and J genes are TRBV20-1 and TRBJ1-6; D might be TRBD1 (6 bases). The CDR3 consists of 15 residues. Per the germline V gene, CDR1 is DFQATT and CDR2 is SNEGSKA (reference sequence). Trimming took off 6 bases at V and 7 bases at J, with 19 bases between the two ends. The CDR3 DNA reads as TGCAGTGCGAAACCCGGGGGCTCGCCAAATTCACCCCTCCACTTT. Translation gives CSAKPGGSPNSPLHF.

The chain carries TRBV19 and TRBJ1-1; tentatively, D is TRBD1 (5 bases). The CDR3 totals 15 residues. Germline V gene lookup returns CDR1 LNHDA and CDR2 SQIVND (reference sequence). Trimming shortened V by 5 bases and J by 3 bases, and 16 bases separated the two germline ends. The CDR3 loop reads CASSWGTAGDTEAFF. The CDR3 coding sequence is TGTGCCAGTAGTTGGGGGACCGCTGGGGACACTGAAGCTTTCTTT.

The DNA of the CDR3 is TGCAGTGCTAGAGCTTCGGCAGACCTCAATCAGCCCCAGCATTTT. Residues: CSARASADLNQPQHF. The chain combines TRBV20-1 with TRBJ1-5, with D hard to call. Germline V gene lookup returns CDR1 DFQATT and CDR2 SNEGSKA (reference sequence). The CDR3 consists of 15 residues. Trimming removed 1 base at V and 3 bases at J, with 13 bases between.

The V gene is TRBV7-9, the J gene TRBJ1-1; unclear D gene. This CDR3 comprises 14 residues. Germline values: CDR1 SEHNR, CDR2 FQNEAQ (reference sequence). V was clipped by 1 base and J by 0 bases, with 6 bases between them. The CDR3 is CASSLETLNTEAFF. The CDR3 region has the DNA TGTGCCAGCAGCTTAGAAACCCTGAACACTGAAGCTTTCTTT.